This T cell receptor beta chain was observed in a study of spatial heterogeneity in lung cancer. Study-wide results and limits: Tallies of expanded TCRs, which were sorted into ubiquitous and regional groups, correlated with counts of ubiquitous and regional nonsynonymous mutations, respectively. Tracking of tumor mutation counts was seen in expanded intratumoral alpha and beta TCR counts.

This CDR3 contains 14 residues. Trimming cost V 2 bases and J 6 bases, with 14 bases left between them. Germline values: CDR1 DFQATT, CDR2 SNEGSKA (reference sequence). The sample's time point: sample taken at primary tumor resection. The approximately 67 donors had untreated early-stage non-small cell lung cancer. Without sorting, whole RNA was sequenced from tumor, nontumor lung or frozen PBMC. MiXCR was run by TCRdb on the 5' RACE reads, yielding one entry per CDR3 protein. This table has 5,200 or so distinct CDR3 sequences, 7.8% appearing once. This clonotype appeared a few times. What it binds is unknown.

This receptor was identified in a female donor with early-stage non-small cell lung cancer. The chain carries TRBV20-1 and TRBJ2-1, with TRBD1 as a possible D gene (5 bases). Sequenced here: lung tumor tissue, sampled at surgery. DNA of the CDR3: TGCAGTGCTAGACCTCCGGCCCAGGGCAATGAGCAGTTCTTC. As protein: CSARPPAQGNEQFF.